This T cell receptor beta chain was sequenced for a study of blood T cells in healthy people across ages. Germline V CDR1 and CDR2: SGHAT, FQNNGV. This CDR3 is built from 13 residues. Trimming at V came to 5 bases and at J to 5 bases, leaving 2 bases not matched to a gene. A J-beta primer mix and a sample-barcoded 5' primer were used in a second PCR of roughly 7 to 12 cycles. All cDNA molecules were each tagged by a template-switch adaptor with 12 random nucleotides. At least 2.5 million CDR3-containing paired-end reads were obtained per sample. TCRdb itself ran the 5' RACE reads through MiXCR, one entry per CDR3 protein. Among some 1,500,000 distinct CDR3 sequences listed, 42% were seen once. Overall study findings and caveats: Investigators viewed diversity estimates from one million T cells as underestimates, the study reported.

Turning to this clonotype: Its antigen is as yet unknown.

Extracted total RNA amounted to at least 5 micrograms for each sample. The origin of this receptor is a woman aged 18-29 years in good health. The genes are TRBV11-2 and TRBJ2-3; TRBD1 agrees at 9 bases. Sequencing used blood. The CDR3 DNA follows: TGTGCCAGCAGCAAGGACAGGGGAGATACGCAGTATTTT. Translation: CASSKDRGDTQYF.